Presented here are 27 T cell receptor beta chains from one specimen sequenced in a study of T cells in Graves' hyperthyroidism and ophthalmopathy. Researchers amplified the TCR beta CDR3 regions from RNA transcripts. Using the HTBI primer set, a first-round RT-PCR was run on the TCR CDR3. From the multiplex PCR reads, TCRdb called clonotypes with MiXCR, one entry per CDR3 protein. The table shows about 570,000 distinct CDR3 sequences, with about 14% occurring only once. The specimen sequenced was blood. These receptors were collected from a middle-aged woman with Graves' hyperthyroidism.

This rearrangement joins TRBV19 to TRBJ2-1; D is undetermined. Between the trimmed V and J ends, which lost 3 bases and 1 base, there was a span of 10 bases. Germline lookup yields CDR1 LNHDA and CDR2 SQIVND (reference sequence). CDR3 size: 15 residues. The CDR3 loop reads CASSINTVSYNEQFF. In nucleotides, the CDR3 is TGTGCCAGTAGTATTAATACGGTATCCTACAATGAGCAGTTCTTC.

This clonotype appeared many times. The chain joins TRBV10-3 to TRBJ2-7, with 9 nucleotides matching TRBD1. V lost 6 bases and J lost 2; bases outside the gene matches: 8. The CDR3 runs to 15 residues. The V gene's germline CDR1 is ENHRY and CDR2 SYGVKD. The CDR3 reads CAIRPSGQGTYEQYF. CDR3 nucleotides: TGTGCCATCAGACCCTCGGGACAGGGCACCTACGAGCAGTACTTC.

This clonotype was detected ten times or more. The chain couples TRBV7-9 to TRBJ2-7; 10 nucleotides line up with TRBD1. Germline loops: CDR1 SEHNR, CDR2 FQNEAQ (reference sequence). V lost 2 bases, J lost 2 bases, and 3 bases stayed unmatched. The CDR3 consists of 15 residues. The CDR3, as DNA: TGTGCCAGCAGCTTATCGACAGGGGGCCCCTACGAGCAGTACTTC. Residues: CASSLSTGGPYEQYF.

This clonotype came up many times. The V gene is TRBV5-1, the J gene TRBJ2-7, with D uncertain. The V and J ends lost 0 bases and 3 bases respectively, with 7 bases between them. Germline assignment: CDR1 SGHRS and CDR2 YFSETQ. CDR3 length: 13 amino acids. DNA for the CDR3: TGCGCCAGCAGCTTGGATCATTTCTACGAGCAGTACTTC. Amino acid sequence: CASSLDHFYEQYF.

This clonotype came up many times. The chain has TRBV9 and TRBJ2-7, with 8 bases lining up with TRBD1. Trimming cost V 4 bases and J 4 bases; bases outside gene matches: 10. CDR1 is SGDLS and CDR2 is YYNGEE in the germline V gene. The CDR3 totals 15 residues. The CDR3 is CASSPDSGGGYEQYF. For the CDR3, the DNA is TGTGCCAGCAGCCCTGACTCAGGGGGCGGGTACGAGCAGTACTTC. Complete variable domain (other parts from reference TRBV9 and TRBJ2-7): DSGVTQTPKHLITATGQRVTLRCSPRSGDLSVYWYQQSLDQGLQFLIQYYNGEERAKGNILERFSAQQFPDLHSELNLSSLELGDSALYFCASSPDSGGGYEQYFGPGTRLTVT.

The chain joins TRBV11-2 to TRBJ2-2; D is perhaps TRBD2 (6 bases). Germline-derived CDR1 and CDR2 are SGHAT and FQNNGV. This CDR3 spans 14 amino acids. Trimming shortened V by 5 bases and J by 4 bases, and 11 bases separated the two germline ends. Here the CDR3 reads CASSGLGGTGELFF. In DNA, the CDR3 is TGTGCCAGCAGCGGACTCGGGGGCACCGGGGAGCTGTTTTTT. Combining the CDR3 with reference TRBV11-2 and TRBJ2-2 gives the whole variable domain EAGVAQSPRYKIIEKRQSVAFWCNPISGHATLYWYQQILGQGPKLLIQFQNNGVVDDSQLPKDRFSAERLKGVDSTLKIQPAKLEDSAVYLCASSGLGGTGELFFGEGSRLTVL.

The V gene is TRBV29-1, the J gene TRBJ2-7, with 9 bases lining up with TRBD2. The CDR3 is 13 amino acids. Germline lookup yields CDR1 SQVTM and CDR2 ANQGSEA. V lost 3 bases to trimming and J lost 0 bases; unmatched junction nucleotides: 0. CDR3 coding DNA: TGCAGCGTTGAGCGGGAGGGCTCCTACGAGCAGTACTTC. This translates into CSVEREGSYEQYF.

The rearrangement joins TRBV20-1 to TRBJ2-6, with TRBD1 as a possible D gene (6 bases). Germline CDR1 reads DFQATT; CDR2 reads SNEGSKA (reference sequence). CDR3 size: 15 residues. The V end lost 5 bases, the J end lost 0 bases, and 11 bases lay between the germline ends. CDR3 coding DNA: TGCAGTGCTCGCCTAGGGGGCTCTGGGGCCAACGTCCTGACTTTC. Amino acids: CSARLGGSGANVLTF.

This chain joins TRBV10-2 and TRBJ2-2, with a weak D call TRBD2 (6 bases). V was cut by 8 bases and J by 4 bases, with 14 bases left in between. Germline V gene data show CDR1 as WSHSY and CDR2 as SAAADI. The CDR3 spans 14 residues. The CDR3, as DNA: TGCGCCAGCTCGGGGATGGGGGGCACCGGGGAGCTGTTTTTT. Amino acids: CASSGMGGTGELFF.

This chain uses TRBV27 with TRBJ1-1; maybe TRBD1 (5 bases). The CDR3 extends over 14 amino acids. Germline CDR1 and CDR2: MNHEY and SMNVEV (reference sequence). Trimming shortened V by 5 bases and J by 1 base, and 11 bases separated the two germline ends. The CDR3 sequence is CASSVGVRNTEAFF. The CDR3 DNA follows: TGTGCCAGCAGTGTAGGGGTGAGGAACACTGAAGCTTTCTTT.

This clonotype was recorded once. The chain combines TRBV4-1 with TRBJ2-1; 11 bases are shared with TRBD2. The CDR3 spans 16 residues. Germline V CDR1 and CDR2: MGHRA, YSYEKL. The J segment lost 5 bases and the V segment lost 2 bases, leaving 5 bases of the junction unmatched. The CDR3 region is CASSQISGRADNEQFF. The CDR3 DNA reads as TGCGCCAGCAGCCAAATTAGCGGGAGGGCAGACAATGAGCAGTTCTTC.

This clonotype was counted many times. The chain carries TRBV28 and TRBJ2-7, with TRBD1 identical over 9 bases. V dropped 5 bases and J dropped 5; count of bases not matched to a gene: 4. The germline CDR1 and CDR2 sequences are MDHEN and SYDVKM. CDR3 length: 13 residues. CDR3 sequence reads: CASSPGQGDEQYF. Written as DNA, the CDR3 is TGTGCCAGCAGTCCGGGACAGGGTGACGAGCAGTACTTC.

At least ten counts were recorded for this clonotype. Written as DNA, the CDR3 is TGTGCCAGCAGTTTCCAGACAGCAACGAACACTGAAGCTTTCTTT. Amino acid sequence: CASSFQTATNTEAFF. The chain combines TRBV12-3 or TRBV12-4 with TRBJ1-1, with a possible D match to TRBD1 (5 bases). The CDR3 runs to 15 residues. The ends were cut back, 3 bases at V and 1 base at J, with 12 bases in the middle.

In its sample, this clonotype was seen many times. The chain links TRBV30 to TRBJ2-1; D is unclear. Trimming took off 4 bases at V and 1 base at J, with 11 bases between the two ends. The CDR3 is 14 residues long. Germline values: CDR1 GTSNPN, CDR2 SVGIG (reference sequence). CDR3 region: CAWNIGPSYNEQFF. As DNA, the CDR3 is TGTGCCTGGAATATCGGGCCTTCCTACAATGAGCAGTTCTTC.

This clonotype was detected ten times or more. The V call is TRBV3-1, the J call TRBJ1-6; D is possibly TRBD1 (5 bases). The CDR3 covers 14 residues. CDR1 is LGHDT, CDR2 YNNKEL, per germline (reference sequence). Trimming removed 5 bases at V and 8 bases at J, with 13 bases between. This CDR3 is CASSEGVRDSPLHF. DNA for the CDR3: TGTGCCAGCAGCGAAGGGGTTCGGGATTCACCCCTCCACTTT.

The chain couples TRBV2 to TRBJ1-5; D not resolved. The CDR3 consists of 14 residues. The germline V gene has CDR1 SNHLY and CDR2 FYNNEI. V was clipped by 7 bases and J by 3 bases, with 13 bases between them. CDR3 nucleotides: TGTGCCAGCACCCAAGGAGGGTACAATCAGCCCCAGCATTTT. Translated, it gives CASTQGGYNQPQHF. Complete variable domain (other parts from reference TRBV2 and TRBJ1-5): EPEVTQTPSHQVTQMGQEVILRCVPISNHLYFYWYRQILGQKVEFLVSFYNNEISEKSEIFDDQFSVERPDGSNFTLKIRSTKLEDSAMYFCASTQGGYNQPQHFGDGTRLSIL.

This clonotype has a count of ten or more. The rearrangement uses TRBV3-1 and TRBJ1-3, with TRBD1 matching 7 bases. V lost 5 bases to trimming and J lost 0 bases; unmatched junction nucleotides: 7. This CDR3 comprises 16 residues. CDR1 and CDR2 from the germline V gene are LGHDT and YNNKEL (reference sequence). CDR3 in DNA: TGTGCCAGCAGCGGTCGACAGGGCCTCTCTGGAAACACCATATATTTT. It yields the protein CASSGRQGLSGNTIYF.

This clonotype was detected ten times or more. An end of the junction differs from the germline gene, which may be a read error. The chain links TRBV28 to TRBJ2-2; 8 nucleotides line up with TRBD1. The germline gives CDR1 MDHEN, CDR2 SYDVKM. This CDR3 has 15 residues. This chain's CDR3 is CASIGQGANTGKLFF. As DNA, the CDR3 is TGTGCCAGCATAGGGCAGGGGGCGAACACCGGGAAGCTGTTTTTT.

This clonotype was seen ten or more times. This chain uses TRBV12-3 or TRBV12-4 with TRBJ2-5; the D is unclear. This CDR3 has 12 residues. Trimming stripped 3 bases from V and 5 bases from J, with 7 bases between. The CDR3 DNA reads as TGTGCCAGCAGTTTGGGAATGGAGACCCAGTACTTC. It encodes CASSLGMETQYF.

This clonotype was counted many times. The chain recombines TRBV2 with TRBJ1-1, with 7 bases matching TRBD1. The CDR3 has 14 residues. Unmatched junction bases numbered 8, after V lost 8 bases and J lost 2 bases. Germline V gene sequence: CDR1 SNHLY, CDR2 FYNNEI. The CDR3 region has the DNA TGTGCCAGCGGTTCACAGGGGACTAACACTGAAGCTTTCTTT. This translates into CASGSQGTNTEAFF.

The sample holds a few counts of this clonotype. This CDR3 reads CASSLKTGVNEKLFF. The CDR3 region has the DNA TGTGCCAGCAGTCTAAAGACAGGGGTAAATGAAAAACTGTTTTTT. The chain has TRBV28 and TRBJ1-4; the match to TRBD1 covers 8 bases. CDR1 is MDHEN, CDR2 SYDVKM, per germline. CDR3 length: 15 amino acids. Losses at the gene ends were 5 bases for V and 5 bases for J; bases not matched to a gene: 7.

Worth noting for this clonotype: Sequence at one end of the junction differs from germline and may be a read error. The rearrangement uses TRBV7-2 and TRBJ2-7, with D perhaps matching TRBD1 (5 bases). The CDR3 is made up of 14 amino acids. CDR1 and CDR2 (germline): SGHTA, FQGNSA. The DNA for the CDR3 is TGTGCCAGCAGCTTAGGAACAGGACCAAGAGCAGTTAACTTC. Residues: CASSLGTGPRAVNF. The whole variable domain, filled in from reference TRBV7-2 and TRBJ2-7, reads GAGVSQSPSNKVTEKGKDVELRCDPISGHTALYWYRQSLGQGLEFLIYFQGNSAPDKSGLPSDRFSAERTGGSVSTLTIQRTQQEDSAVYLCASSLGTGPRAVNFGPGTRLTVT.

This clonotype was observed many times. The genes are TRBV27 and TRBJ2-4; 13 bases match TRBD2. Looked up from germline, CDR1 is MNHEY and CDR2 is SMNVEV (reference sequence). The CDR3 runs 21 residues. V lost 4 bases, J lost 1 base, and 16 bases stayed unmatched. In nucleotides, the CDR3 is TGTGCCAGCAGTTCCCGACTAGCGGGAGGTACCCCCTACCTGGCCAAAAACATTCAGTACTTC. This gives the protein CASSSRLAGGTPYLAKNIQYF.

V gene TRBV19 combines with J gene TRBJ1-1; 8 nucleotides align to TRBD1. The germline V gene encodes CDR1 LNHDA and CDR2 SQIVND (reference sequence). The CDR3 runs 15 residues. V lost 5 bases, J lost 6 bases, and 11 bases stayed unmatched. CDR3 bases: TGTGCCAGTAGTTACAGGACAGGGCTAAGGGCTGAAGCTTTCTTT. Its protein is CASSYRTGLRAEAFF.

In its sample, this clonotype was seen many times. The CDR3 sequence: CSALQGLNTEAFF. In DNA, the CDR3 is TGCAGTGCCCTACAGGGTCTGAACACTGAAGCTTTCTTT. The chain uses TRBV20-1 and TRBJ1-1; perhaps TRBD1 as D (6 bases). V lost 6 bases to trimming and J lost 0 bases, with 11 bases between them. The germline V gene has CDR1 DFQATT and CDR2 SNEGSKA (reference sequence). The CDR3 extends over 13 amino acids.

The chain employs TRBV12-3 or TRBV12-4 and TRBJ2-1; the match to TRBD2 covers 16 bases. The CDR3 covers 13 residues. After removal of 6 bases from V and 14 bases from J, the junction contained 4 bases not matched to a gene. CDR3 region: CASSPGLAGGEFF. The CDR3 DNA is TGTGCCAGCAGCCCGGGACTAGCGGGAGGGGAGTTCTTC.

The J gene is TRBJ2-7, the V gene TRBV5-6; D assignment may be TRBD1 or TRBD2 (5 bases each). V gave up 2 bases and J gave up 6 bases, with 12 bases separating them. The CDR3 sequence is 13 residues long. CDR1 is SGHDT and CDR2 is YYEEEE in the germline V gene. The CDR3 protein is CASSFMSGGEQYF. As DNA, the CDR3 is TGTGCCAGCAGCTTCATGAGTGGGGGCGAGCAGTACTTC.